This T cell receptor beta chain appears in the sequencing data of a study of blood T cell repertoires in COVID-19. Cohort allocation depended upon clinical history that participants reported. V trimming: 5 bases; J trimming: 4 bases; junction bases outside the gene matches: 7. CDR1 is MDHEN and CDR2 is SYDVKM in the germline V gene. The CDR3 sequence is 14 residues long. Authors' methods: Estimation of nucleated cell counts relied on the amplification of reference gene primers. TCRdb's copy holds only in-frame clones and misses some; the assay was immunoSEQ multiplex PCR. That table furnishes V, J and clone size, whereas the DNA furnished D and trimming. The sample lists under 250,000 clones, 70% to 85% occurring once. This clone was picked up a small number of times.

The sample taken for sequencing was PBMCs or T cells enriched from blood (not recorded which). The receptor comes from a woman aged 40 to 50 with acute COVID-19. The rearrangement uses TRBV28 and TRBJ2-7, with TRBD1 matching 8 bases. The chain's CDR3 is CASSRTGGVYEQYF. DNA of the CDR3: TGTGCCAGCAGTCGTACAGGGGGTGTGTACGAGCAGTACTTC.